This TCR beta chain emerged from a study of blood T cell repertoires in COVID-19. Study-level information: PBMCs, B-cell-depleted T cells, or T cells were the source of the cDNA or gDNA that made up the material.

Patients in Seattle were enrolled during active infection, then followed longitudinally. Germline V gene lookup returns CDR1 SNHLY and CDR2 FYNNEI. V lost 3 bases and J 0 bases, leaving 8 bases between the germline ends. This CDR3 has 14 amino acids. The authors' processing: Estimation of nucleated cell counts was performed using reference gene primer amplification. The table came from immunoSEQ multiplex PCR; TCRdb's copy has only in-frame clones and leaves some out. The V and J calls and the clone size are those of that table, but D and trimming were determined from the DNA. The sample lists some 120,000 clones, roughly nine tenths occurring once.

This clonotype originated in a man aged 60 to 75 with COVID-19, enrolled during active disease. Sequences were obtained from peripheral blood. The gene calls are TRBV2 and TRBJ1-1; D not resolved. The CDR3 DNA reads as TGTGCCAGCAGTGACAGGCCGATGAACACTGAAGCTTTCTTT. Amino acids: CASSDRPMNTEAFF.